Detailed here is one TCR beta chain. What antigen it recognizes has not been identified. There are no base qualities to consult, and no much larger clone falls within one base. Including cysteine and phenylalanine, the CDR3 has 14 amino acids. The sequence is cut down to CDR3 DNA, 42 bases in frame from base 1. CDR1 is given as KGHSH and CDR2 as LQKENI, both from the germline V gene. The germline V and J ends show losses of 2 bases and 4 bases respectively, and no gene match explains 2 bases of the junction. Thawed unstimulated PBMCs were stained for CD3, CD4 and CD8 and FACS-sorted into CD3+CD4+ and CD3+CD8+ populations. All 8 studied subjects were randomized to withdrawal of immunosuppression. The Qiagen DNeasy Blood and Tissue Kit was used for genomic DNA isolation. Frozen genomic DNA underwent high-throughput TCRbeta CDR3 sequencing by immunoSEQ, including PCR amplification, mapping, bias correction and internal controls. Under the source paper's analysis protocol: Productive rearrangements were retained, and unique TCRbeta sequences were defined by the CDR3 nucleotide sequence together with the V and J gene. A sequence counted as donor-reactive only if the sequence showed at least 5-fold expansion in CFSE-low cells compared with unstimulated pre-transplant cells and had a frequency of at least 0.01%. To ensure at least 90% detection power, minimum frequency thresholds were set for each subject based on that subject's lowest-template unstimulated sample. Jensen-Shannon divergence between the top 1000 TCRbeta sequences post-transplant and pre-transplant was used to measure repertoire turnover. Changes in detection of donor-reactive sequences were assessed with two-sided Fisher's exact tests. In its TCRdb copy, this immuneACCESS table keeps in-frame sequences only and misses some clones. Where compared with another copy, unresolved V genes explain less than half of these, and the others have no known cause. V, J and clone size are taken as reported in that table, and D and trimming were inferred from the DNA itself. In all, the sample holds around 110,000 clones, and approximately 90% of those were seen once. Of the sample, approximately 0.78% falls within the top ten clones.

This record belongs to a study of T cell clones after liver transplantation (dated by TCRdb to between 2017 and 2020). Describing the broader study: ITN030ST, the source of the samples, was a randomized trial that attempted immunosuppression withdrawal within 2 years of liver transplantation. Donor-reactive T cell clones were identified by TCRbeta sequencing following a pre-transplant mixed lymphocyte reaction and were subsequently tracked in post-transplant blood. As an antigen-independent comparator for donor-reactive sequences, third party-reactive TCRbeta sequences were also identified from pre-transplant MLRs. Of the eight recipients, a few were HCV-positive, while the remaining recipients had been transplanted for non-autoimmune, non-viral indications. No induction therapy was given to the subjects, and standard immunosuppression was administered until randomization at 12-24 months post-transplant. Tolerance meant complete immunosuppression withdrawal for at least one year without liver enzymes rising beyond twice the upper limit of normal. Blood samples were taken pre-transplant, pre-randomization before withdrawal, and post-randomization after full withdrawal or failed withdrawal. The studied cohort comprised 8 liver transplant recipients, 3 classified as tolerant and 5 as non-tolerant. Findings and caveats that apply to the study as a whole: A greater decline was seen for donor-reactive sequences than for third party-reactive sequences, suggesting partial antigen-specific deletion unrelated to withdrawal success. The conclusions were considered preliminary, being limited by small, heterogeneous patient numbers and non-standardized post-transplant time points. A significant post-transplant decrease in circulating donor-reactive CD4 TCRbeta sequences was observed in most of the 8 subjects, irrespective of tolerance or HCV status. Because allograft tissue specimens were not available, migration of donor-reactive T cells into the graft, rather than deletion, may have occurred. In two subjects, low numbers of available donor cells limited the measurable donor-reactive repertoire. After accounting for repertoire turnover, donor-reactive detection was significantly reduced in 7 of 8 subjects for CD4 and 8 of 8 for CD8.

Sample: CD4+ T cells from blood, taken 12 months after liver transplant. The receptor comes from a human patient who received a liver transplant. Donor T cells from the graft may be present among the T cells after a transplant. The V and J segments used are TRBV18 and TRBJ1-5; 7 junctional bases match TRBD1. The bases are TGTGCCAGCTCACCAGGACAGGTGAATCAGCCCCAGCATTTT. Translated, this gives CASSPGQVNQPQHF.